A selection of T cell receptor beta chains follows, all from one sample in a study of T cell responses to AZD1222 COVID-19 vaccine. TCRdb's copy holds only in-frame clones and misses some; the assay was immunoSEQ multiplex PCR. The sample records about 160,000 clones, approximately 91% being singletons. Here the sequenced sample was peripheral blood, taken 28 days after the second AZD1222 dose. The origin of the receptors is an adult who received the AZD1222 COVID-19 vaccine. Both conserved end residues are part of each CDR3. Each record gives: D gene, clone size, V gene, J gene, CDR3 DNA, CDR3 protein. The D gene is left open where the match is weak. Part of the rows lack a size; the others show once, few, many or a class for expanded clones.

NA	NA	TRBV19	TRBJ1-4	TGTGCCAGTAGTATGGGTGTCGAAAAACTGTTTTTT	CASSMGVEKLFF
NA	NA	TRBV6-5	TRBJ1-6	TGTGCCAGCAGTTCAGGGACTAGGAATTCACCCCTCCACTTT	CASSSGTRNSPLHF
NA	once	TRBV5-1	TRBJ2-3	TGCGCCAGCAGCTATTCAACAGGGCCGACAGATACGCAGTATTTT	CASSYSTGPTDTQYF
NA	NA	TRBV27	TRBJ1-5	TGTGCCAGCAGTTTATCGGGACTGGGTAATCAGCCCCAGCATTTT	CASSLSGLGNQPQHF
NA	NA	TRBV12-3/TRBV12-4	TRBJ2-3	TGTGCCAGCAAGTTCCAGACAGATACGCAGTATTTT	CASKFQTDTQYF
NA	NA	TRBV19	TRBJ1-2	TGTGCCAGTAGTATAAACGGGGACTATGGCTACACCTTC	CASSINGDYGYTF
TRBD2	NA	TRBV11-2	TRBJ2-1	TGTGCCAGCAGCATAACTAGCGGGGGGGCCGCTGAGCAGTTCTTC	CASSITSGGAAEQFF
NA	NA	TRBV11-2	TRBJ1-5	TGTGCCAGCAGCTTAGGGCCCAGTAATCAGCCCCAGCATTTT	CASSLGPSNQPQHF
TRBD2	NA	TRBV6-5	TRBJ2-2	TGTGCCAGCAGTCGCAGGGAGGGCACCGGGGAGCTGTTTTTT	CASSRREGTGELFF
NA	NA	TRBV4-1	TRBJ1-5	TGCGCCAGCAGCTCCAGACAAGATAGCAATCAGCCCCAGCATTTT	CASSSRQDSNQPQHF
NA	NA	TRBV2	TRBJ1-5	TGTGCCAGCAGTATTACCCCTGCGGGCAATCAGCCCCAGCATTTT	CASSITPAGNQPQHF
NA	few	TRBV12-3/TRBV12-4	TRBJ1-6	TGTGCCAGCATGGTGGGCTATAATTCACCCCTCCACTTT	CASMVGYNSPLHF
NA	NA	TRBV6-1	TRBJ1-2	TGTGCCAGCAGTGAAGCAGGGGGATTTGGCTACACCTTC	CASSEAGGFGYTF
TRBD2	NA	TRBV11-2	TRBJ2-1	TGTGCCAGCAGCTCCCCGACTAGCGGGAGGGTAAATGAGCAGTTCTTC	CASSSPTSGRVNEQFF
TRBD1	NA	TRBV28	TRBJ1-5	TGTGCCAGCAGTTTCCACCCCGGGACAGGGGGCCGTGTGCCAAGCAATCAGCCCCAGCATTTT	CASSFHPGTGGRVPSNQPQHF
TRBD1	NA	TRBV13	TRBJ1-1	TGTGCCAGCAGCACTGACAGGGAACTCAACACTGAAGCTTTCTTT	CASSTDRELNTEAFF
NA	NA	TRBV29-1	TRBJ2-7	TGCAGCGTTGGGACACAGGGAAACGAGCAGTACTTC	CSVGTQGNEQYF
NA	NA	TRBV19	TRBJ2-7	TGTGCCAGTAGCGAAAGAGCTATTACGGTCTACGAGCAGTACTTC	CASSERAITVYEQYF
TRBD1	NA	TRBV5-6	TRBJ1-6	TGTGCCAGCAGCTACGAGACAGGGACGAACTATAATTCACCCCTCCACTTT	CASSYETGTNYNSPLHF
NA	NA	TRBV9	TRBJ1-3	TGTGCCAGCAGCCCTCGTACAGGGTCTGGAAACACCATATATTTT	CASSPRTGSGNTIYF
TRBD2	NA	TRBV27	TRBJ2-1	TGTGCCAGCAGTTTCGACAGTACTAGCGTATACAATGAGCAGTTCTTC	CASSFDSTSVYNEQFF
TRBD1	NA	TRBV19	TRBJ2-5	TGTGCCAGTAGTAGTGCGGGACAGGGAGGGGCCCAGTACTTC	CASSSAGQGGAQYF
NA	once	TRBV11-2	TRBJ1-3	TGTGCCAGCAGCTTAGAAATAGGGAGAAGAAACACCATATATTTT	CASSLEIGRRNTIYF
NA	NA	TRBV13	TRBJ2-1	TGTGCCAGCAGCTTAGGACGCGGCGACTCCTACAATGAGCAGTTCTTC	CASSLGRGDSYNEQFF
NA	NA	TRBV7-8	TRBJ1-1	TGTGCCAGCAGCTTAGTCCCTTCCTCGAACACTGAAGCTTTCTTT	CASSLVPSSNTEAFF
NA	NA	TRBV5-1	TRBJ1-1	TGCGCCAGCAGCTTGCGCAGGGACGGGACTGAAGCTTTCTTT	CASSLRRDGTEAFF
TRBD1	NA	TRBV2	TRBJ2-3	TGTGCCAGCAGTGACCTCACAGGGGTGCCCACAGATACGCAGTATTTT	CASSDLTGVPTDTQYF
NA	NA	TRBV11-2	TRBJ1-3	TGTGCCAGCAGCTTCGGACGGCGCTCTGGAAACACCATATATTTT	CASSFGRRSGNTIYF